This TCR beta chain is from a study of Ad26.COV2.S vaccination and SARS-CoV-2 variants. The overall study: Recipients of Ad26.COV2.S got it intramuscularly, once or twice 56 days apart. Study conclusions and caveats: In TCR breadth and depth analyses, total T cell responses may have been underestimated.

Treatment meaning: roughly 18 received Ad26.COV2.S at low or high dose, single or two shots; roughly five received placebo; per-sample allocation not given. Day 63 following the first vaccine or placebo injection was when the samples were taken. Comments on this clone: The antigen is not known.

This CDR3 has 17 amino acids. CDR1 is SQVTM, CDR2 ANQGSEA, per germline. V was clipped by 5 bases and J by 0 bases, with 22 bases between them. The assay was immunoSEQ multiplex PCR, and TCRdb's table has in-frame clones only and misses some. The sample holds about 350,000 clones; about 85% are singletons and the top ten take 3% to 4%. The rearrangement uses TRBV29-1 and TRBJ2-5, with unresolved D. Sequencing was performed on peripheral blood, taken in a trial of Ad26.COV2.S vaccine versus placebo. This TCR was sampled from a person aged 18-60 years who received the Ad26.COV2.S COVID-19 vaccine or a placebo. The CDR3 here is CSVFSRYAPGHQETQYF. CDR3 DNA sequence: TGCAGCGTTTTCAGTCGGTACGCCCCTGGCCACCAAGAGACCCAGTACTTC.